This TCR beta chain was sequenced in a study of blood T cell repertoires in COVID-19. Only in-frame clones appear in the TCRdb table, and some are missing; sequencing was by immunoSEQ multiplex PCR. The data hold 80,000 to 100,000 clones, with more than 90% observed a single time. Trimming at V came to 0 bases and at J to 3 bases, leaving 1 base not matched to a gene. CDR3 size: 16 residues. Germline loops: CDR1 MGHRA, CDR2 YSYEKL. The chain joins TRBV4-1 to TRBJ1-6; 8 nucleotides agree with TRBD1. This TCR came from a human donor with active COVID-19. The donor label of this sample is uncertain. Sequenced: peripheral blood. CDR3 region: CASSQEGQGYNSPLHF. CDR3 bases: TGCGCCAGCAGCCAAGAAGGACAGGGCTATAATTCACCCCTCCACTTT.